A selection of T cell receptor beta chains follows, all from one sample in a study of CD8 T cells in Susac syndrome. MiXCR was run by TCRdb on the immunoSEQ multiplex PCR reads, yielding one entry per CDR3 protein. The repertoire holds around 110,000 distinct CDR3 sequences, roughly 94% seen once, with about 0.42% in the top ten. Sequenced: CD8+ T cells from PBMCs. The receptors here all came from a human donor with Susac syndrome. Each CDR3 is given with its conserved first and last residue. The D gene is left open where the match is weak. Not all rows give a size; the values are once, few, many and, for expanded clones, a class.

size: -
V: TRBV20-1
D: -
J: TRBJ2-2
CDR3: CSAVVTNTGELFF
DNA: TGCAGTGCTGTCGTTACGAACACCGGGGAGCTGTTTTTT

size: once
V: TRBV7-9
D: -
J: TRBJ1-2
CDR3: CASSPPGHSYGYTF
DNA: TGTGCCAGCAGCCCCCCGGGACACTCCTATGGCTACACCTTC

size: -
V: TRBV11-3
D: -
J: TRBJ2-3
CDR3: CASSPKSGPRTDTQYF
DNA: TGTGCCAGCAGCCCAAAATCTGGACCGCGGACAGATACGCAGTATTTT

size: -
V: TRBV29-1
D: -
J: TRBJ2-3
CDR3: CSVERDSTDTQYF
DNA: TGCAGCGTTGAACGGGACAGCACAGATACGCAGTATTTT

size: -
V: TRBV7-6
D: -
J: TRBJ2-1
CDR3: CASSFRDGEQFF
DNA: TGTGCCAGCAGCTTCAGGGACGGTGAGCAGTTCTTC

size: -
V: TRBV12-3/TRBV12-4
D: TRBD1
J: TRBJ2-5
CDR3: CASSHQGDWETQYF
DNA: TGTGCCAGCAGTCATCAGGGGGATTGGGAGACCCAGTACTTC

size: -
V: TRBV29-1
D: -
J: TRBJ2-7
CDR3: CSVEGNYEQYF
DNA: TGCAGCGTTGAGGGCAACTACGAGCAGTACTTC

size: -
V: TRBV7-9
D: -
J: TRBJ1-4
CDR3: CASIGSSTNEKLFF
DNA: TGTGCCAGCATTGGTTCTTCAACTAATGAAAAACTGTTTTTT

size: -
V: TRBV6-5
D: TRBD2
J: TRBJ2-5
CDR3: CASSYSPVAGGRETQYF
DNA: TGTGCCAGCAGTTACTCCCCGGTAGCGGGGGGGCGAGAGACCCAGTACTTC

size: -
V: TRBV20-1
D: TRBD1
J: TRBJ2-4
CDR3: CSALTGSKNIQYF
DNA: TGCAGTGCTCTGACAGGGAGCAAAAACATTCAGTACTTC

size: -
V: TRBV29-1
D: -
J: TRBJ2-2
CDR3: CSVDRDLTGELFF
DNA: TGCAGCGTTGACAGGGACTTAACCGGGGAGCTGTTTTTT

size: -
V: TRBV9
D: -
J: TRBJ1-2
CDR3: CASSVGGVGLPYGYTF
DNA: TGTGCCAGCAGCGTAGGAGGAGTAGGACTCCCATATGGCTACACCTTC

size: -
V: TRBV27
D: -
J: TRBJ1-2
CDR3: CASSLAWGRGGYTF
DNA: TGTGCCAGCAGTTTAGCGTGGGGCCGGGGAGGCTACACCTTC

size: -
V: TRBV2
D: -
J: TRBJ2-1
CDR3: CASRDGSSSYNEQFF
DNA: TGTGCCAGCAGGGATGGGTCGAGCTCCTACAATGAGCAGTTCTTC

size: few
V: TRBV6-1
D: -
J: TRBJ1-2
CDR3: CASSQMDQGLGGYTF
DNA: TGTGCCAGCAGTCAGATGGACCAGGGATTAGGTGGCTACACCTTC

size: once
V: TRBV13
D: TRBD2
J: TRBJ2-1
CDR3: CASIDLDETSEGNEQFF
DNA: TGTGCCAGCATCGACTTAGATGAGACTAGCGAAGGTAATGAGCAGTTCTTC

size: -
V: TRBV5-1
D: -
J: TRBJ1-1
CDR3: CASSLKQGDGAEAFF
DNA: TGCGCCAGCAGCTTAAAACAGGGAGATGGGGCTGAAGCTTTCTTT

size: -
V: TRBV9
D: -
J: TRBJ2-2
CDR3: CASIPGDSFTGELFF
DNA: TGTGCCAGCATCCCAGGGGATTCCTTCACCGGGGAGCTGTTTTTT

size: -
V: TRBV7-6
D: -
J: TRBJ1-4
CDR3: CASSSALNRATNEKLFF
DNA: TGTGCCAGCAGCTCCGCGCTAAACAGGGCAACTAATGAAAAACTGTTTTTT

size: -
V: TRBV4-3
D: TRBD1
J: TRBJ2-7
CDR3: CASSQDRGQWHSYEQYF
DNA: TGCGCCAGCAGCCAAGATCGGGGACAGTGGCACTCCTACGAGCAGTACTTC

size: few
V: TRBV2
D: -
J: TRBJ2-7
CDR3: CAIHRAYEQYF
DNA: TGTGCCATCCACAGAGCCTACGAGCAGTACTTC

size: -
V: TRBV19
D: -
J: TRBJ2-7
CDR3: CASSSGPYSEQYF
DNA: TGTGCCAGTAGTTCCGGGCCCTACTCCGAGCAGTACTTC

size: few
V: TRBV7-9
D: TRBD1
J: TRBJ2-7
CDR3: CASSTGTAYEQYF
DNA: TGTGCCAGCAGCACCGGGACAGCCTACGAGCAGTACTTC

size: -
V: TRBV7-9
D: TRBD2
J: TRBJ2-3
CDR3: CASSPPAGGPTEDTQYF
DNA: TGTGCCAGCAGCCCTCCGGCGGGGGGGCCCACAGAGGATACGCAGTATTTT

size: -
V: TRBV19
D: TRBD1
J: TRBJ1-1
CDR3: CASRWTGYTEAFF
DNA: TGTGCCAGTAGATGGACAGGTTACACTGAAGCTTTCTTT

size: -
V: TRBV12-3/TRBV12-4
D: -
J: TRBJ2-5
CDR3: CASSSTGIQETQYF
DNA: TGTGCCAGCAGTTCCACAGGCATCCAAGAGACCCAGTACTTC

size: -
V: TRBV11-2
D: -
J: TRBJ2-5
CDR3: CASSLAAGGVETQYF
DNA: TGTGCCAGCAGCTTAGCCGCAGGAGGGGTGGAGACCCAGTACTTC

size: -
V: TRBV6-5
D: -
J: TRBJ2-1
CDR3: CASSYPGPYGNEQFF
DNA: TGTGCCAGCAGTTACCCGGGACCTTATGGAAATGAGCAGTTCTTC

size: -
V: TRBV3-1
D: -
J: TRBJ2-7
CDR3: CASSQDRVMQYF
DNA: TGTGCCAGCAGCCAAGATCGGGTCATGCAGTACTTC

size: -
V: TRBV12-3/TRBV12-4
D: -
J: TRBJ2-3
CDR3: CASRSPTDTQYF
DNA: TGTGCCAGCAGATCCCCCACAGATACGCAGTATTTT

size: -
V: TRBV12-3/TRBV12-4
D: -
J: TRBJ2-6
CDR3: CASGNTGANVLTF
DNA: TGTGCCAGCGGGAATACTGGGGCCAACGTCCTGACTTTC

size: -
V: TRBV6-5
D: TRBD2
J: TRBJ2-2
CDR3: CASSYWSGGDSGELFF
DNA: TGTGCCAGCAGTTACTGGAGCGGGGGGGATTCCGGGGAGCTGTTTTTT

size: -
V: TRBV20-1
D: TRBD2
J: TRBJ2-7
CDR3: CSARDRAGGTYEQYF
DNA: TGCAGTGCTAGAGATAGGGCGGGGGGGACGTACGAGCAGTACTTC

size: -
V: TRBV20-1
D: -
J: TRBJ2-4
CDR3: CSARPVALAKNIQYF
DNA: TGCAGTGCTAGACCAGTCGCGCTAGCCAAAAACATTCAGTACTTC

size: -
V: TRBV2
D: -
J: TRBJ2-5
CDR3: CASSSPTSLQETQYF
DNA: TGTGCCAGCAGTTCGCCTACTAGCCTCCAAGAGACCCAGTACTTC

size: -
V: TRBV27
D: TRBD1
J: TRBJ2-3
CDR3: CASSPTGPTDTQYF
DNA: TGTGCCAGCAGTCCGACAGGGCCCACAGATACGCAGTATTTT

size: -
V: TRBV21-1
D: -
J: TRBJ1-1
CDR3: CASSNNTGAEAFF
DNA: TGTGCCAGCAGCAACAACACGGGCGCCGAAGCTTTCTTT

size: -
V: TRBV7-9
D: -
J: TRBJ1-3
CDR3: CASSHYGTQAGNTIYF
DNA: TGTGCCAGCAGCCATTATGGGACCCAGGCTGGAAACACCATATATTTT

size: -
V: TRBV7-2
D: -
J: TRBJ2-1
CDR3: CASSPDRYNEQFF
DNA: TGTGCCAGCAGTCCCGACAGATACAATGAGCAGTTCTTC

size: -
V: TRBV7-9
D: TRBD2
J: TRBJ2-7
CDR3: CASSLAGGPNEQYF
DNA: TGTGCCAGCAGCCTAGCGGGGGGGCCTAATGAGCAGTACTTC

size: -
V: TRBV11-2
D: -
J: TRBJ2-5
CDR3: CASSHTTDRQETQYF
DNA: TGTGCCAGCAGCCATACTACGGACAGACAAGAGACCCAGTACTTC

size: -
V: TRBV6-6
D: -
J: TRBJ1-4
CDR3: CASSYFRGDEKLFF
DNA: TGTGCCAGCAGTTACTTTCGTGGCGATGAAAAACTGTTTTTT

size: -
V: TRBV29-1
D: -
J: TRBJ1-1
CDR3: CSVVRRSENTEAFF
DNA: TGCAGCGTTGTTCGAAGGTCGGAGAACACTGAAGCTTTCTTT

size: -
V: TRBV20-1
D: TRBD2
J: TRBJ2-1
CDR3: CSALGGNEQFF
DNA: TGCAGTGCCCTGGGAGGGAATGAGCAGTTCTTC

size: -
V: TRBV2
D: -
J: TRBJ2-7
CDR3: CASTQNWDSGTGEQYF
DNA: TGTGCCAGCACGCAAAACTGGGACAGTGGGACTGGGGAGCAGTACTTC

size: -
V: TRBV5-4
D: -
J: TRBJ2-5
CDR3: CASSPSFPGETQYF
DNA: TGTGCCAGCAGCCCGAGTTTCCCTGGGGAGACCCAGTACTTC

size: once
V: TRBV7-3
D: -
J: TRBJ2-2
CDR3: CASSLFPNTGELFF
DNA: TGTGCCAGCAGCTTATTCCCGAACACCGGGGAGCTGTTTTTT

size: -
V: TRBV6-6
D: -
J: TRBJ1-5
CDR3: CASREGQPQHF
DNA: TGTGCCAGCAGGGAGGGTCAGCCCCAGCATTTT

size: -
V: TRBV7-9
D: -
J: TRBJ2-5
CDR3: CASHGGLQETQYF
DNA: TGTGCCAGTCACGGGGGCTTACAAGAGACCCAGTACTTC

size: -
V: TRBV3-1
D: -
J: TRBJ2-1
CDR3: CASSQDTDEQFF
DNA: TGTGCCAGCAGCCAAGATACCGATGAGCAGTTCTTC

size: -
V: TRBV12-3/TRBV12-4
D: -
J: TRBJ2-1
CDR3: CASGNNEQFF
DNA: TGTGCCAGCGGAAACAATGAGCAGTTCTTC

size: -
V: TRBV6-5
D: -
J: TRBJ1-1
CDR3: CASRIGGGTEAFF
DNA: TGTGCCAGCAGGATCGGGGGAGGCACTGAAGCTTTCTTT

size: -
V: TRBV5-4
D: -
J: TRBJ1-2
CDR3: CASIDIMSDFGYTF
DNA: TGTGCCAGCATCGATATAATGTCCGACTTCGGCTACACCTTC